Presented here are 24 T cell receptor beta chains from one specimen sequenced in a study of neurological immune-mediated disorders. TCRdb passed the 5' RACE reads through MiXCR, listing each CDR3 protein once. Of some 76,000 distinct CDR3 sequences in the sample, approximately 3.3% are singletons; the top ten hold roughly 5%. Input material: PBMCs. Receptors were obtained from a woman aged 50 to 60 with multiple sclerosis.

This clonotype was recorded many times. This chain links TRBV5-5 with TRBJ1-5, with no clear D. Germline V gene sequence: CDR1 SGHKS, CDR2 YYEKEE (reference sequence). Trimming removed 4 bases from V and 3 bases from J, with 14 bases in between. This CDR3 has 15 residues. The CDR3 is CASSTGSVLNQPQHF. CDR3 sequence (DNA): TGTGCCAGCAGCACCGGGTCAGTTCTCAATCAGCCCCAGCATTTT.

The sample holds many counts of this clonotype. The CDR3 loop reads CASSRQGDSTEAFF. In DNA, the CDR3 is TGCGCCAGCAGCCGACAGGGCGACTCGACTGAAGCTTTCTTT. This sequence joins TRBV5-1 and TRBJ1-1; TRBD1 aligns across 7 bases. The CDR3 extends over 14 amino acids. The germline V gene has CDR1 SGHRS and CDR2 YFSETQ. Trimming took 4 bases from V and 5 from J; bases not matched to a gene: 8.

There are many counts of this clonotype. This chain links TRBV5-1 with TRBJ2-3; D unresolved. The CDR3 is 13 amino acids. V was cut by 5 bases and J by 3 bases, with 10 bases left in between. Germline assignment: CDR1 SGHRS and CDR2 YFSETQ. In DNA, the CDR3 is TGCGCCAGCAGTCCTCAGTCGACAGATACGCAGTATTTT. Its translation is CASSPQSTDTQYF. Full variable domain (rest looked up from reference TRBV5-1 and TRBJ2-3): KAGVTQTPRYLIKTRGQQVTLSCSPISGHRSVSWYQQTPGQGLQFLFEYFSETQRNKGNFPGRFSGRQFSNSRSEMNVSTLELGDSALYLCASSPQSTDTQYFGPGTRLTVL.

This clonotype was observed many times. The V gene is TRBV5-5, the J gene TRBJ2-5; weak D call: TRBD2 (7 bases). V lost 2 bases to trimming and J lost 4 bases, with 12 bases between them. The CDR3 sequence is 14 residues long. Germline V CDR1 and CDR2: SGHKS, YYEKEE (reference sequence). CDR3 nucleotides: TGTGCCAGCAGCTTTTGGGGGGGCGGAGAGACCCAGTACTTC. Its translation: CASSFWGGGETQYF.

In this sample, this clonotype turned up many times. V and J are TRBV20-1 and TRBJ2-2; possible D gene TRBD2, 6 bases. Germline assignment: CDR1 DFQATT and CDR2 SNEGSKA (reference sequence). The CDR3 sequence is 15 residues long. The ends were cut back, 5 bases at V and 2 bases at J, with 15 bases in the middle. This CDR3 reads CSAGTGGSNTGELFF. Here the CDR3 DNA reads TGCAGTGCTGGGACTGGGGGGAGTAACACCGGGGAGCTGTTTTTT.

About this clonotype itself: Since a much larger clone is just one base distant, this may be a read error. CDR3 residues: CASSRKGYTEAFF. For the CDR3, the DNA is TGTGCCAGCAGCCGAAAGGGATACACTGAAGCTTTCTTT. This rearrangement joins TRBV27 to TRBJ1-1; D ambiguous. Per germline, CDR1 MNHEY and CDR2 SMNVEV (reference sequence). There are 13 residues in the CDR3. V was shortened by 6 bases and J by 3 bases, with 11 bases between the two germline ends.

This clonotype came up many times. The chain links TRBV19 to TRBJ1-5; no firm D call. This CDR3 is built from 14 residues. V dropped 7 bases and J dropped 2 bases, with 12 bases sitting between them. Looked up from germline, CDR1 is LNHDA and CDR2 is SQIVND (reference sequence). This CDR3 is CASTTPLRNQPQHF. The CDR3 DNA follows: TGTGCCAGTACGACCCCTTTGCGCAATCAGCCCCAGCATTTT.

In this sample, this clonotype turned up many times. The V and J genes are TRBV7-2 and TRBJ2-6, with D unclear. The CDR3 spans 15 residues. The ends were cut back, 0 bases at V and 1 base at J, with 4 bases in the middle. Germline CDR1 and CDR2: SGHTA and FQGNSA. The CDR3 loop is CASSLAPSGANVLTF. As DNA, the CDR3 is TGTGCCAGCAGCTTAGCCCCGTCTGGGGCCAACGTCCTGACTTTC.

At least ten counts were recorded for this clonotype. The chain is built from TRBV5-1 and TRBJ2-6, with unresolved D. This CDR3 is built from 16 residues. Germline CDR1 SGHRS, CDR2 YFSETQ. The V and J ends lost 0 bases and 0 bases respectively, with 7 bases between them. CDR3 in amino acids: CASSLDGLSGANVLTF. In DNA form, the CDR3 reads TGCGCCAGCAGCTTGGATGGGCTCTCTGGGGCCAACGTCCTGACTTTC.

At least ten counts were recorded for this clonotype. The chain links TRBV3-1 to TRBJ2-5, with TRBD2 matching over 8 bases. CDR3 length: 17 amino acids. Trimming at V came to 0 bases and at J to 1 base, leaving 7 bases not matched to a gene. Per germline, CDR1 LGHDT and CDR2 YNNKEL (reference sequence). The DNA for the CDR3 is TGTGCCAGCAGCCAAGATAGGCCCCTAGCGGGCCAAGAGACCCAGTACTTC. Translating gives CASSQDRPLAGQETQYF.

In its sample, this clonotype was seen many times. V is TRBV28 and J is TRBJ1-2; tentative D call: TRBD1 (5 bases). CDR1 and CDR2 from the germline V gene are MDHEN and SYDVKM. V lost 5 bases and J lost 0, with 13 bases in between. CDR3 length: 15 residues. The CDR3 DNA follows: TGTGCCAGCAGTCCCGCAGGGAGAGCTAACTATGGCTACACCTTC. Its translation: CASSPAGRANYGYTF.

This clonotype has a count of ten or more. This chain uses TRBV5-1 with TRBJ2-3, with D possibly being TRBD2 (6 bases). This CDR3 comprises 15 residues. Germline-derived CDR1 and CDR2 are SGHRS and YFSETQ. The V and J ends lost 2 bases and 1 base respectively, with 11 bases between them. CDR3 sequence: CASSFRTGGTDTQYF. CDR3 nucleotides: TGCGCCAGCAGCTTCCGAACGGGGGGCACAGATACGCAGTATTTT.

This clonotype was seen ten or more times. The chain recombines TRBV7-2 with TRBJ2-1, with D perhaps matching TRBD1 (6 bases). CDR3 length: 15 residues. CDR1 and CDR2 from the germline V gene are SGHTA and FQGNSA. V was pared by 7 bases and J by 0 bases, with 13 bases between. The CDR3 loop is CASTPAGVSYNEQFF. The CDR3 DNA is TGTGCCAGCACCCCGGCAGGGGTCTCCTACAATGAGCAGTTCTTC.

This clonotype was seen repeatedly, ten times or more. CDR3 in amino acids: CASSFSKTRTYNEQFF. The CDR3 DNA is TGTGCCAGCAGCTTCTCAAAGACCCGGACCTACAATGAGCAGTTCTTC. This rearrangement joins TRBV7-2 to TRBJ2-1, with unresolved D. Germline V CDR1 and CDR2: SGHTA, FQGNSA. Trimming took off 3 bases at V and 2 bases at J, with 14 bases between the two ends. The CDR3 extends over 16 amino acids.

This clonotype was seen many times. The J gene is TRBJ2-7, the V gene TRBV3-1; maybe TRBD2 (6 bases). CDR1 and CDR2 (germline): LGHDT, YNNKEL (reference sequence). The CDR3 loop spans 15 amino acids. V dropped 4 bases and J dropped 0 bases, with 13 bases sitting between them. The CDR3 reads CASSRRPGVSYEQYF. The CDR3 bases are TGTGCCAGCAGCCGAAGGCCGGGGGTCTCCTACGAGCAGTACTTC.

This clonotype has a handful of counts. As DNA, the CDR3 is TGTGCCAGCATCGGCGGGGGGAAAGGCCCACCGTCTAATAGCAATCAGCCCCAGCATTTT. Residues: CASIGGGKGPPSNSNQPQHF. The V and J genes are TRBV3-1 and TRBJ1-5; a possible D gene is TRBD1 (5 bases). Trimming cost V 7 bases and J 0 bases, with 28 bases left between them. The CDR3 spans 20 residues. Germline V lookup: CDR1 LGHDT, CDR2 YNNKEL (reference sequence).

This clonotype was seen many times. The V gene is TRBV15, the J gene TRBJ2-5, with a weak D call TRBD2 (5 bases). The CDR3 length is 13 residues. Germline-derived CDR1 and CDR2 are LNHNV and YYDKDF (reference sequence). The V end was cut by 2 bases, the J end by 10 bases, with 14 bases between. CDR3 bases: TGTGCCACCAGCAGACCCGGGGAAGAGGGCCAGTACTTC. It yields the protein CATSRPGEEGQYF.

This clonotype was seen ten or more times. The chain links TRBV5-5 to TRBJ1-2, with 7 bases matching TRBD1. Germline trimming cut 4 bases from V and 4 bases from J; bases unmatched to any gene: 4. The CDR3 consists of 13 residues. CDR1 is SGHKS and CDR2 is YYEKEE in the germline V gene (reference sequence). The CDR3 DNA reads TGTGCCAGCAGCCCAACAGGGGCCTATGGCTACACCTTC. Translating gives CASSPTGAYGYTF. The whole variable domain, remainder taken from reference TRBV5-5 and TRBJ1-2, is DAGVTQSPTHLIKTRGQQVTLRCSPISGHKSVSWYQQVLGQGPQFIFQYYEKEERGRGNFPDRFSARQFPNYSSELNVNALLLGDSALYLCASSPTGAYGYTFGSGTRLTVV.

This clonotype was counted many times. The CDR3 bases are TGTGCCAGCAGCGACCCCGCCCGGGACAGGGGCCGCATGGGCACAGATACGCAGTATTTT. It is translated as CASSDPARDRGRMGTDTQYF. V and J are TRBV21-1 and TRBJ2-3; the D segment call TRBD1 is taken from the table without a DNA check. TRBV21-1 constitutes a pseudogene. This CDR3 has 20 amino acids.

This clonotype appeared many times. This chain uses TRBV10-3 with TRBJ1-1, with 9 bases identical to TRBD1. Germline CDR1 reads ENHRY; CDR2 reads SYGVKD. V lost 2 bases to trimming and J lost 1 base; unmatched junction nucleotides: 2. This CDR3 has 15 amino acids. Here the CDR3 reads CAISEGTGKNTEAFF. The CDR3 DNA sequence: TGTGCCATCAGTGAGGGGACAGGGAAGAACACTGAAGCTTTCTTT.

This clonotype was picked up many times. The chain recombines TRBV7-2 with TRBJ2-7; 10 bases line up with TRBD1. The CDR3 consists of 15 residues. The J segment lost 4 bases and the V segment lost 5 bases, leaving 8 bases of the junction unmatched. CDR1 is SGHTA, CDR2 FQGNSA, per germline. CDR3 coding DNA: TGTGCCAGCAGCCAGGACAGGGGGAGGAGGTACGAGCAGTACTTC. It codes for CASSQDRGRRYEQYF.

In its sample, this clonotype was seen many times. This chain joins TRBV5-1 and TRBJ2-7; 9 bases agree with TRBD1. Per germline, CDR1 SGHRS and CDR2 YFSETQ. This CDR3 has 15 residues. V gave up 1 base and J gave up 5 bases; unmatched junction bases: 7. The CDR3 sequence: CASSLTGTGTNEQYF. The CDR3 bases are TGCGCCAGCAGCTTGACCGGGACAGGGACAAACGAGCAGTACTTC.

This clonotype occurred many times. The rearrangement uses TRBV20-1 and TRBJ1-5; 9 bases agree with TRBD1. CDR1 DFQATT and CDR2 SNEGSKA come from the germline V gene (reference sequence). The ends lost 8 bases at V and 3 bases at J; junction bases unmatched: 8. This CDR3 is built from 14 residues. DNA of the CDR3: TGCAGTATTACAGGGGGCGGCTACAATCAGCCCCAGCATTTT. This translates into CSITGGGYNQPQHF.

A few counts support this clonotype. It may be a read error: a sequence one base away is much more abundant. The chain employs TRBV4-2 and TRBJ1-4, with 9 positions matching TRBD1. The CDR3 is made up of 16 amino acids. Germline values: CDR1 LGHNA, CDR2 YNFKEQ. CDR3 residues: CASSKDPGTGNEKLFF. The CDR3 bases are TGTGCCAGCAGCAAAGACCCCGGGACAGGGAATGAAAAACTGTTTTTT.